This TCR beta chain appears in the sequencing data of a study of early T cells in non-severe SARS-CoV-2 infection. This clonotype was recorded at least ten times. The germline V and J ends were trimmed by 1 base and 3 bases, with 11 bases remaining between them. Germline lookup yields CDR1 SGHTA and CDR2 FQGTGA. The CDR3 spans 15 residues. Using its own MiXCR run on the 5' RACE reads, TCRdb lists one record per CDR3 protein. The table records approximately 28,000 distinct CDR3 sequences, approximately 6.4% of them present only once. The chain uses TRBV7-3 and TRBJ2-3, with D tentatively TRBD2 (6 bases). Sequencing was performed on whole blood, taken at baseline. The source of this sequence is an adult who was a healthcare worker with PCR-confirmed SARS-CoV-2 infection or an uninfected control (not recorded which). CDR3 DNA sequence: TGTGCCAGCAGCTTAATGTCGGGGACTACAGATACGCAGTATTTT. As protein: CASSLMSGTTDTQYF.